This is a list of T cell receptor beta chains from one sample in a study of blood T cell repertoires in COVID-19. TCRdb keeps only in-frame clones here, not all; method: immunoSEQ multiplex PCR. The sample includes about 150,000 clones, around 90% of them seen just once. Source material: peripheral blood. These receptors came from a human donor in a cohort sampled during active COVID-19. Both conserved end residues are part of each CDR3. The D gene is left open where the match is weak. Size is stated for part of the rows, as once, few or many counts, or as a class when the clone is expanded.

V gene,J gene,D gene,clone size,CDR3 protein,CDR3 DNA
TRBV13,TRBJ2-7,TRBD2,.,CASSLEGGGRQNGQYF,TGTGCCAGCAGCTTAGAAGGCGGGGGGCGTCAGAATGGGCAGTACTTC
TRBV5-5,TRBJ1-1,.,.,CASTGVTVNTEAFF,TGTGCCAGCACCGGGGTCACAGTGAACACTGAAGCTTTCTTT
TRBV2,TRBJ1-5,.,.,CASSGRGSNQPQHF,TGTGCCAGCAGTGGCAGGGGAAGCAATCAGCCCCAGCATTTT
TRBV6-5,TRBJ1-6,.,.,CAVLRDTYNSPLHF,TGTGCCGTACTCCGGGACACCTATAATTCACCCCTCCACTTT
TRBV19,TRBJ2-3,TRBD1,.,CASSSEDRPSTDTQYF,TGTGCCAGTAGTAGTGAGGACAGGCCTAGCACAGATACGCAGTATTTT
TRBV3-1/TRBV3-2,TRBJ2-6,TRBD2,.,CASSQERLAGVAGANVLTF,TGTGCCAGCAGCCAAGAGCGGCTAGCGGGGGTGGCTGGGGCCAACGTCCTGACTTTC
TRBV6-1,TRBJ1-6,.,.,CASSAGRGWHSYNSPLHF,TGTGCCAGCAGTGCTGGGAGAGGTTGGCACTCCTATAATTCACCCCTCCACTTT
TRBV7-9,TRBJ2-3,TRBD2,.,CASSPPLAGSDTQYF,TGTGCCAGCAGCCCCCCCCTAGCGGGGTCAGATACGCAGTATTTT
TRBV19,TRBJ1-1,TRBD1,.,CASSIWTGAGTEAFF,TGTGCCAGTAGTATTTGGACAGGGGCAGGCACTGAAGCTTTCTTT
TRBV4-3,TRBJ1-3,.,.,CASSQDQTSGNTIYF,TGCGCCAGCAGCCAAGATCAAACATCTGGAAACACCATATATTTT
TRBV9,TRBJ1-2,.,.,CASSVAGGNYGYTF,TGTGCCAGCAGCGTAGCTGGCGGGAACTATGGCTACACCTTC
TRBV28,TRBJ1-1,TRBD1,once,CASSLVGTANTEAFF,TGTGCCAGCAGTTTAGTCGGGACAGCGAACACTGAAGCTTTCTTT
TRBV18,TRBJ1-1,TRBD1,.,CASSPLGQGLTEAFF,TGTGCCAGCTCACCATTGGGACAGGGACTAACTGAAGCTTTCTTT
TRBV7-8,TRBJ2-2,.,.,CASSSTRGIGNTGELFF,TGTGCCAGCAGCTCAACCCGAGGAATAGGGAACACCGGGGAGCTGTTTTTT
TRBV6-5,TRBJ1-2,TRBD1,.,CASNTGGALRGYTF,TGTGCCAGCAACACAGGGGGCGCCTTGAGGGGCTACACCTTC
TRBV9,TRBJ2-7,.,.,CASSPPTRSEQYF,TGTGCCAGCAGCCCACCCACGCGTAGCGAGCAGTACTTC
TRBV28,TRBJ2-7,TRBD2,.,CASRPTGTNYEQYF,TGTGCCAGCAGACCTACGGGGACTAACTACGAGCAGTACTTC
TRBV28,TRBJ2-7,TRBD2,.,CASTNLTDTHSFPSGATYEQYF,TGTGCCAGCACCAACCTCACAGATACCCACTCCTTTCCTAGCGGGGCTACCTACGAGCAGTACTTC
TRBV30,TRBJ2-2,.,.,CAWIAGTSTGELFF,TGTGCCTGGATCGCCGGGACTTCAACCGGGGAGCTGTTTTTT
TRBV28,TRBJ2-3,TRBD1,.,CASRQGAVSDTQYF,TGTGCCAGCAGACAGGGGGCAGTGTCAGATACGCAGTATTTT
TRBV28,TRBJ1-1,.,.,CASSFRGAPAEAFF,TGTGCCAGCAGTTTTCGGGGTGCGCCCGCTGAAGCTTTCTTT
TRBV7-9,TRBJ1-5,TRBD1,.,CASSQGQGRFQPQHF,TGTGCCAGCAGCCAGGGACAGGGAAGGTTTCAGCCCCAGCATTTT
TRBV3-1/TRBV3-2,TRBJ2-3,.,.,CASSQVSGYTDTQYF,TGTGCCAGCAGCCAAGTTAGCGGTTACACAGATACGCAGTATTTT
TRBV6-5,TRBJ1-3,.,.,CASSRGFGNTIYF,TGTGCCAGCAGCAGGGGATTTGGAAACACCATATATTTT
TRBV7-2,TRBJ1-6,.,.,CASSLVSSTRVNRSPLHF,TGTGCCAGCAGCTTAGTGTCCTCAACACGGGTAAATCGATCACCCCTCCACTTT
TRBV6-6,TRBJ1-5,.,.,CASSPSNQPQHF,TGTGCCAGCAGCCCCTCCAATCAGCCCCAGCATTTT